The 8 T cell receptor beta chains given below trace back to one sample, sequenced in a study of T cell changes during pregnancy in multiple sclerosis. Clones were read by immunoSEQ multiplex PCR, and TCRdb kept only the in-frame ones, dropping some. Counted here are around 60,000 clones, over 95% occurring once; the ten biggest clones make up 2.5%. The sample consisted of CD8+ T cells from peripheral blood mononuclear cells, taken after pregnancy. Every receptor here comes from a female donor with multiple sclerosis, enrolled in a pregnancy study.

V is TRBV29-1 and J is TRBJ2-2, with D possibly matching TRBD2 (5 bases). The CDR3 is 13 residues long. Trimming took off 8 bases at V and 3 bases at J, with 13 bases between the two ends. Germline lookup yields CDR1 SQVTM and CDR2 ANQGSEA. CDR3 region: CSWTLLDTGELFF. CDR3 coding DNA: TGCAGCTGGACTCTACTCGACACCGGGGAGCTGTTTTTT.

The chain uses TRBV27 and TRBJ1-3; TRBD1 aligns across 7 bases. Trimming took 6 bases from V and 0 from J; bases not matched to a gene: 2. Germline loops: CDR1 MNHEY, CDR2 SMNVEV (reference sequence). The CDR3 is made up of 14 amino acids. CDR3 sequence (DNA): TGTGCCAGCAGCCGACAGGGCTCTGGAAACACCATATATTTT. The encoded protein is CASSRQGSGNTIYF.

The CDR3 loop is CASSSTYEQFF. The CDR3, as DNA: TGTGCCAGCAGTTCTACTTATGAGCAGTTCTTC. V gene TRBV28 combines with J gene TRBJ2-1, with D unclear. The length of the CDR3 is 11 residues. In germline, CDR1 is MDHEN, CDR2 SYDVKM. The V gene lost 4 bases and the J gene lost 8 bases, with 6 bases spanning the gap.

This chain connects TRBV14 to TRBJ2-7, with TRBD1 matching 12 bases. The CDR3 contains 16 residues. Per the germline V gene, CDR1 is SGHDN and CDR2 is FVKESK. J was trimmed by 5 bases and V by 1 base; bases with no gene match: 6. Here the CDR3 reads CASSQGRGTGGDEQYF. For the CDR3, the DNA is TGTGCCAGCAGCCAAGGGCGGGGGACAGGGGGCGACGAGCAGTACTTC.

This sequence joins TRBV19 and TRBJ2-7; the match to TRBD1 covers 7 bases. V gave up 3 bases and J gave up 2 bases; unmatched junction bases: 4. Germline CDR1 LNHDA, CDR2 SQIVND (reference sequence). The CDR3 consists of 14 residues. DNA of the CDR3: TGTGCCAGTAGTATCGGGCAGGGGGCCTACGAGCAGTACTTC. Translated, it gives CASSIGQGAYEQYF.

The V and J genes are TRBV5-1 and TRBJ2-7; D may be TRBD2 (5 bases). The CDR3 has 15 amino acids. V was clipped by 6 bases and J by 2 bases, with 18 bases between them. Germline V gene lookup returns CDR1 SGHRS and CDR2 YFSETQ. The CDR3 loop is CASKLRSPGTYEQYF. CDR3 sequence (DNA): TGCGCCAGCAAGCTCCGGTCTCCGGGGACCTACGAGCAGTACTTC.

CDR3 sequence: CASTGRVDEQFF. The DNA of the CDR3 is TGTGCCAGTACAGGGCGGGTGGATGAGCAGTTCTTC. V and J are TRBV2 and TRBJ2-1; D may be TRBD1 (6 bases). V lost 9 bases to trimming and J lost 8 bases, with 14 bases between them. Germline CDR1 is SNHLY and CDR2 is FYNNEI. This CDR3 has 12 residues.

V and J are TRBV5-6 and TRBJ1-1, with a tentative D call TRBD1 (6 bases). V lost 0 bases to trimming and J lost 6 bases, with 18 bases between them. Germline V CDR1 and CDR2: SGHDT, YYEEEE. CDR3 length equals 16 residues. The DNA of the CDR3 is TGTGCCAGCAGCTTGGAACAGGGTCGGGCGTTGGCTGAAGCTTTCTTT. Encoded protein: CASSLEQGRALAEAFF.